This T cell receptor beta chain was recorded in a study of CD8 T cells in Susac syndrome. The CDR3 has 15 amino acids. Trimming pared 1 base from V and 5 bases from J, leaving 12 bases between. The germline CDR1 and CDR2 sequences are SGHTA and FQGNSA. Sequencing of TCR beta, carried out with a high-throughput approach, was applied to CD8+ and CD4+ T cells from the blood. Matched for age and sex, the controls were healthy donors. TEMRA cells underwent FACS enrichment and CD8+ and CD4+ T cells underwent negative isolation. RNA totalling about 0.5 to 1 ug underwent reverse transcription with random hexamers. Each CDR3 protein is one row after TCRdb ran MiXCR on the immunoSEQ multiplex PCR reads. The sample has 160,000 or so distinct CDR3 sequences, roughly 95% seen once.

The rearrangement joins TRBV7-2 to TRBJ2-4; TRBD2 might be the D (5 bases). Material for sequencing was CD4+ T cells from PBMCs. The receptor comes from a human donor in good health. The CDR3 DNA reads as TGTGCCAGCAGCTTAGATGTAGCTAGCCAAAACATTCAGTACTTC. Translated: CASSLDVASQNIQYF.